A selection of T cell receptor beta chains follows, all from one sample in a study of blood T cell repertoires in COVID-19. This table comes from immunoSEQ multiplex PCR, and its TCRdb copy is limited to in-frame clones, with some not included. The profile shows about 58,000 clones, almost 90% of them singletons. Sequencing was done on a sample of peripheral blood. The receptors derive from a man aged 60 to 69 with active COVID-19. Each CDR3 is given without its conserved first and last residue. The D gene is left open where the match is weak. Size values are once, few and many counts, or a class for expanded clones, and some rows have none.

ACVPGTSGGDSYNEQF TRBV30 - TRBD2
ASSIVGYEQY TRBV19 - -
ASSATTGTGLGYT TRBV18 - TRBD1
ASSRVGGNEQF TRBV19 - TRBD2
ASSPTGIHEAF TRBV18 - -
ASSQVPGTDTQY TRBV7-2 - -
SVGTKHTDTQY TRBV29-1 once TRBD2
ASSSPGTLTYEQY TRBV7-9 - -
ASSGTGGHSPLH TRBV6-2/TRBV6-3 - TRBD1
ASKGTYRVPEAF TRBV28 few -
ATSDGTAPNQPQH TRBV24-1 once TRBD1
ASRRLAGPYNEQF TRBV14 - TRBD2
ATSVATSSWINEQF TRBV24-1 - -
AISESGQGGEQY TRBV10-3 - -
ASSPGGSSYEQY TRBV18 - -
ASRTLGGNEKLF TRBV5-1 - -
ASSLPGQETQY TRBV5-1 - -
ASSLVASGTGEQY TRBV7-2 - TRBD2
ASRPLAGSYNEQF TRBV7-8 - TRBD2
ASSQDYGGGYT TRBV14 - -
ATQPRTGDHEQY TRBV5-1 few TRBD1
ASSSWGTGGVDEQF TRBV7-2 - TRBD1
ASSYATAGCT TRBV6-2/TRBV6-3 - -
ASSVDETSGRYEQY TRBV9 - TRBD2